Below are 24 T cell receptor beta chains sequenced from a single sample in a study of vaccination effects on CD4 cells after COVID-19. These TCRs' antigens remain unknown. The ViraFEST assay expanded antigen-specific CD4+ T cells with viral peptide pools before sequencing. Scientists isolated CD4+ T cells after an approximately 11-day culture period ended. Subjects were given two BNT162b2 or mRNA-1273 vaccine doses. Generated by immunoSEQ multiplex PCR, the TCRdb table keeps only in-frame clones and is missing some. The table shows approximately 70,000 clones, with less than 80% occurring only once. Sequencing was performed on CD4+ T cells from PBMCs cultured with HCoV-OC43 spike peptides, taken after COVID-19 vaccination. The subset here: HCoV-OC43 spike overlapping peptide pool stimulation. These receptor sequences come from a human donor who received a COVID-19 vaccine.

This clone was observed a single time. This sequence joins TRBV11-2 and TRBJ1-1; D gene uncertain. CDR1 and CDR2 (germline): SGHAT, FQNNGV. The CDR3 is 13 amino acids. Trimming cost V 2 bases and J 1 base, with 5 bases left between them. For the CDR3, the DNA is TGTGCCAGCAGCTTAAGAGAGAACACTGAAGCTTTCTTT. This translates into CASSLRENTEAFF.

V and J are TRBV5-1 and TRBJ2-5; 12 nucleotides line up with TRBD2. The CDR3 spans 15 residues. The germline V gene encodes CDR1 SGHRS and CDR2 YFSETQ. Losses at the gene ends were 5 bases for V and 4 bases for J; bases not matched to a gene: 6. The CDR3 nucleotides are TGCGCCAGCAGGGACCTAGCGGGGGGGCCAGAGACCCAGTACTTC. This gives the protein CASRDLAGGPETQYF.

The chain combines TRBV11-2 with TRBJ1-1, with D hard to call. The V gene lost 0 bases and the J gene lost 10 bases, with 18 bases spanning the gap. The germline V gene has CDR1 SGHAT and CDR2 FQNNGV. The CDR3 is 15 residues long. The CDR3 nucleotides are TGTGCCAGCAGCTTAGACCCGGACGGGCAAGCCGGAGCTTTCTTT. Residues: CASSLDPDGQAGAFF.

The chain combines TRBV7-2 with TRBJ2-7; perhaps TRBD2 as D (5 bases). Looked up from germline, CDR1 is SGHTA and CDR2 is FQGNSA. The CDR3 is 13 residues long. Between the trimmed V and J ends, which lost 2 bases and 7 bases, there was a span of 12 bases. CDR3 sequence (DNA): TGTGCCAGCAGCTTAAGGACGGGGTGGGAGCAGTACGTC. Its protein is CASSLRTGWEQYV.

J is TRBJ2-2 and V is TRBV11-3; TRBD1 matches 8 bases. V was pared by 7 bases and J by 1 base, with 2 bases of the junction left unmatched. Germline-derived CDR1 and CDR2 are SGHNT and YENEEA. The CDR3 contains 14 residues. The chain's CDR3 is CASKGQGNTGELFF. Here the CDR3 DNA reads TGTGCCAGCAAAGGACAGGGGAACACCGGGGAGCTGTTTTTT. Filled out from reference TRBV11-3 and TRBJ2-2, the complete variable domain reads EAGVVQSPRYKIIEKKQPVAFWCNPISGHNTLYWYLQNLGQGPELLIRYENEEAVDDSQLPKDRFSAERLKGVDSTLKIQPAELGDSAVYLCASKGQGNTGELFFGEGSRLTVL.

This rearrangement joins TRBV27 to TRBJ1-2; tentative D call: TRBD1 (5 bases). The CDR3 has 16 residues. V was clipped by 0 bases and J by 6 bases, with 17 bases between them. Germline V gives CDR1 MNHEY, CDR2 SMNVEV (reference sequence). The CDR3 here is CASSLSLTLPGNGYTF. Written as DNA, the CDR3 is TGTGCCAGCAGTTTATCGCTTACTCTGCCAGGGAATGGCTACACCTTC.

The chain carries TRBV7-5 and TRBJ2-2. TRBV7-5 is labeled a pseudogene. The CDR3 loop spans 13 amino acids. CDR3 sequence reads: CARSLVRIGELFF. The CDR3 DNA follows: TGTGCCAGAAGCTTAGTACGGATCGGGGAGCTGTTTTTT.

This sequence joins TRBV19 and TRBJ1-2, with no clear D. The CDR3 contains 14 residues. The V end was cut by 5 bases, the J end by 3 bases, with 13 bases between. Germline V gives CDR1 LNHDA, CDR2 SQIVND (reference sequence). The CDR3 DNA is TGTGCCAGTAGTGTACGGGAAAGTTACTATGGCTACACCTTC. The encoded protein is CASSVRESYYGYTF.

This clone occurred once. The V call is TRBV7-8, the J call TRBJ2-7, with TRBD2 identical over 8 bases. The germline CDR1 and CDR2 sequences are SGHVS and FQNEAQ. The CDR3 totals 17 residues. The J segment lost 2 bases and the V segment lost 2 bases, leaving 11 bases of the junction unmatched. The CDR3 is CASSLTSGGPTTYEQYV. The CDR3 nucleotides are TGTGCCAGCAGCTTAACCAGCGGGGGACCTACCACCTACGAGCAGTACGTC.

The chain joins TRBV19 to TRBJ1-1, with TRBD1 as a possible D gene (6 bases). Germline values: CDR1 LNHDA, CDR2 SQIVND (reference sequence). This CDR3 region has 14 residues. V shed 3 bases and J shed 3 bases, with 11 bases lying between them. The CDR3 nucleotides are TGTGCCAGTAGTATCCGGGGGCAGGACACTGAAGCTTTCTTT. Residues: CASSIRGQDTEAFF.

The chain joins TRBV5-1 to TRBJ1-2; a possible D gene is TRBD1 (5 bases). The CDR3 sequence is 15 residues long. Germline CDR1 and CDR2: SGHRS and YFSETQ. Trimming took 4 bases from V and 2 from J, leaving 15 bases between them. The CDR3 bases are TGCGCCAGCAGCCCCTCGGACACCTACAACTATGGCTACACCTTC. Its protein is CASSPSDTYNYGYTF.

This clone was counted only a few times. The chain is built from TRBV7-2 and TRBJ2-1, with 8 bases that match TRBD1. There are 15 residues in the CDR3. With 5 bases clipped from V and 2 bases from J, the junction kept 5 bases outside the gene matches. The germline V gene encodes CDR1 SGHTA and CDR2 FQGNSA. CDR3 sequence reads: CASSIDRGTYNEQFF. The CDR3 DNA sequence: TGTGCCAGCAGCATTGACAGGGGAACCTACAATGAGCAGTTCTTC.

This chain uses TRBV28 with TRBJ1-2; D is unclear. The CDR3 spans 12 residues. Trimming removed 5 bases at V and 4 bases at J, with 8 bases between. In germline, CDR1 is MDHEN, CDR2 SYDVKM. The CDR3 protein is CASSPGTYGYTF. Here the CDR3 DNA reads TGTGCCAGCAGTCCAGGCACCTATGGCTACACCTTC.

This rearrangement joins TRBV5-1 to TRBJ2-2; 10 bases match TRBD1. J lost 9 bases, V lost 1 base, and 15 bases had no gene match. The CDR3 has 18 amino acids. Germline loops: CDR1 SGHRS, CDR2 YFSETQ. The CDR3 sequence: CASSLPGGGTGAGRELFF. In DNA, the CDR3 is TGCGCCAGCAGCTTGCCCGGAGGCGGGACAGGGGCAGGTCGGGAGCTGTTTTTT.

In this sample, this clone turned up once. The chain couples TRBV7-9 to TRBJ1-2, with TRBD1 as a possible D gene (6 bases). The V end was cut by 2 bases, the J end by 6 bases, with 10 bases between. The length of the CDR3 is 13 residues. Germline assignment: CDR1 SEHNR and CDR2 FQNEAQ (reference sequence). Here the CDR3 DNA reads TGTGCCAGCAGCTTAAGCAGGGGCAATGGCTACACCTTC. This gives the protein CASSLSRGNGYTF.

This rearrangement joins TRBV5-1 to TRBJ2-5; TRBD1 aligns across 7 bases. The V gene end was trimmed by 4 bases and the J gene end by 1 base; junction bases not matched to a gene: 4. This CDR3 contains 14 residues. Germline loops: CDR1 SGHRS, CDR2 YFSETQ. CDR3 DNA: TGCGCCAGCAGCCTGGACAGGCCCCAAGAGACCCAGTACTTC. Translating gives CASSLDRPQETQYF.

The rearrangement joins TRBV7-2 to TRBJ1-2; 7 nucleotides match TRBD1. CDR1 and CDR2 from the germline V gene are SGHTA and FQGNSA. The CDR3 contains 14 residues. Unmatched junction bases numbered 10, after V lost 8 bases and J lost 4 bases. Here the CDR3 reads CASAEGTEPYGYTF. The CDR3, as DNA: TGTGCCAGCGCAGAAGGGACAGAACCCTATGGCTACACCTTC.

This chain connects TRBV12-3 or TRBV12-4 to TRBJ1-3, with a weak D call TRBD1 (5 bases). The CDR3 sequence is 13 residues long. V lost 6 bases and J lost 2, with 8 bases in between. The CDR3 protein is CASRRGTGNTIYF. CDR3 nucleotides: TGTGCCAGCAGGAGGGGTACTGGAAACACCATATATTTT.

The V call is TRBV18, the J call TRBJ2-5, with 11 bases aligning to TRBD1. The CDR3 contains 15 residues. V was pared by 1 base and J by 2 bases, with 0 bases of the junction left unmatched. CDR1 is KGHSH, CDR2 LQKENI, per germline. The CDR3 DNA follows: TGTGCCAGCTCACCACGGGACAGGGGGCAAGAGACCCAGTACTTC. It yields the protein CASSPRDRGQETQYF.

The chain uses TRBV5-1 and TRBJ2-5; D might be TRBD1 (6 bases). Germline CDR1 and CDR2: SGHRS and YFSETQ. V was trimmed by 4 bases and J by 6 bases, leaving 22 bases between them. CDR3 length: 16 residues. CDR3 nucleotide sequence: TGCGCCAGCAGCCGGGAAACAGGGCAGCAGACACAGACCCAGTACTTC. Translation gives CASSRETGQQTQTQYF.

The gene calls are TRBV6-5 and TRBJ2-6, with D maybe TRBD2 (5 bases). CDR3 length: 15 amino acids. The V gene's germline CDR1 is MNHEY and CDR2 SVGAGI. Deletions cut 6 bases from V and 4 bases from J, with 13 bases between. The CDR3 DNA follows: TGTGCCAGCAGCGGCGCGGGCAGCGGGGCCAACGTCCTGACTTTC. It specifies CASSGAGSGANVLTF.

The chain couples TRBV6-5 to TRBJ1-5; a weak D match, TRBD1 (6 bases). V gave up 10 bases and J gave up 5 bases, with 18 bases separating them. Per the germline V gene, CDR1 is MNHEY and CDR2 is SVGAGI. This CDR3 region has 14 residues. CDR3 amino acids: CATAQGGGYQPQHF. In nucleotides, the CDR3 is TGTGCCACTGCACAGGGAGGGGGGTATCAGCCCCAGCATTTT.

The CDR3 DNA reads TGTGCCAGCAGCGATTTCGGAAGTTACACTGAAGCTTTCTTT. Its protein product is CASSDFGSYTEAFF. This chain joins TRBV3-1 (or the pseudogene TRBV3-2) and TRBJ1-1; no reliable D call. The CDR3 length is 14 residues. Trimming took 5 bases from V and 3 from J, leaving 13 bases between them. Germline V gives CDR1 LGHDT, CDR2 YNNKEL (reference sequence).

The chain is built from TRBV24-1 and TRBJ2-5; 9 bases are shared with TRBD2. V was pared by 4 bases and J by 4 bases, with 9 bases of the junction left unmatched. In germline, CDR1 is KGHDR, CDR2 SFDVKD. This CDR3 is 16 amino acids long. CDR3 nucleotide sequence: TGTGCCACCAGTGACCCGGGACTAGCATCGGGAGAGACCCAGTACTTC. This gives the protein CATSDPGLASGETQYF.